A selection of T cell receptor beta chains follows, all from one sample in a study of blood T cell repertoires in COVID-19. TCRdb's table, derived via immunoSEQ multiplex PCR, lists solely in-frame clones and lacks some. The data contain approximately 260,000 clones, around 85% of them singletons. The material sequenced was peripheral blood. The receptors derive from a woman between 65 and 79 years old with acute or convalescent COVID-19. Both conserved end residues are part of each CDR3. D genes are given only for firm matches. Where a row states a size, it is once, few, many or the class of an expanded clone; other rows omit it.

clone_size j_call d_call v_call cdr3_aa cdr3_nt
NA TRBJ1-4 TRBD1 TRBV5-1 CASSRDVGGPNEKLFF TGCGCCAGCAGTCGCGACGTAGGGGGCCCTAATGAAAAACTGTTTTTT
NA TRBJ1-4 TRBD1 TRBV7-9 CASSLGTDNEKLFF TGTGCCAGCAGCTTGGGGACAGATAATGAAAAACTGTTTTTT
NA TRBJ2-1 NA TRBV2 CAISAVNEQFF TGTGCCATCTCAGCGGTGAATGAGCAGTTCTTC
NA TRBJ1-2 NA TRBV6-5 CASSKQGLVGYTF TGTGCCAGCAGTAAGCAGGGCTTGGTGGGCTACACCTTC
few TRBJ2-7 TRBD1 TRBV2 CASSVGTGPLYEQYF TGTGCCAGCAGTGTTGGGACAGGGCCCCTTTACGAGCAGTACTTC
NA TRBJ1-2 TRBD1 TRBV9 CASSVYPDRVGGYTF TGTGCCAGCAGCGTCTATCCGGACAGGGTAGGTGGCTACACCTTC
NA TRBJ1-6 NA TRBV12-5 CASASGGNNSPLHF TGTGCTAGTGCCTCCGGGGGAAACAATTCACCCCTCCACTTT
NA TRBJ2-3 TRBD2 TRBV7-9 CASSSYPGGSGDTQYF TGTGCCAGCAGCTCCTACCCGGGAGGGTCCGGAGATACGCAGTATTTT
NA TRBJ1-5 TRBD1 TRBV18 CASSSDRGSEPQHF TGTGCCAGCTCGTCGGACAGGGGTTCGGAACCCCAGCATTTT
NA TRBJ2-3 NA TRBV5-1 CASSFGQSFSADTQYF TGCGCCAGCAGCTTCGGACAGTCCTTTTCGGCAGATACGCAGTATTTT
NA TRBJ1-2 TRBD1 TRBV5-1 CASSQGEDGYTF TGCGCCAGCAGCCAGGGGGAGGATGGCTACACCTTC
NA TRBJ1-5 NA TRBV18 CASRGAHGGQPQHF TGTGCCAGCCGGGGGGCTCACGGGGGCCAGCCCCAGCATTTT
few TRBJ2-1 NA TRBV7-3 CASSLGLSGDEQFF TGTGCCAGCAGCCTGGGCCTTTCCGGCGATGAGCAGTTCTTC
NA TRBJ2-1 TRBD2 TRBV7-8 CASSLARAGGRREQFF TGTGCCAGCAGCTTAGCGCGCGCGGGGGGGCGACGAGAGCAGTTCTTC
NA TRBJ2-7 TRBD2 TRBV5-4 CASSRRTSGVRNEQYF TGTGCCAGCAGCCGAAGGACTAGCGGGGTAAGGAACGAGCAGTACTTC
NA TRBJ2-5 NA TRBV5-6 CASSLALASVGYF TGTGCCAGCAGCTTGGCCCTAGCGTCGGTCGGGTACTTC
NA TRBJ1-2 TRBD1 TRBV11-2 CASSWGTVNYGYTF TGTGCCAGCAGCTGGGGGACAGTGAACTATGGCTACACCTTC